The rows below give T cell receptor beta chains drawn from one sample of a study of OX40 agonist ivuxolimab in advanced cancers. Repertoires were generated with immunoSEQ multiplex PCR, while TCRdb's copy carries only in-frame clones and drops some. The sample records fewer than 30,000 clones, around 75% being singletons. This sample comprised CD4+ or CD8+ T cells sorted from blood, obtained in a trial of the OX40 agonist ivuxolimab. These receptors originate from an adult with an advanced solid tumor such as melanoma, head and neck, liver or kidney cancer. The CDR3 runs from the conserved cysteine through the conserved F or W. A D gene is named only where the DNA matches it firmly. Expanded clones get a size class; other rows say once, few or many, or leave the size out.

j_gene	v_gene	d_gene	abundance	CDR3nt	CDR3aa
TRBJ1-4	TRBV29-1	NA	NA	TGCAGCGTTGAAGGAGGGACTCCCGAAAAACTGTTTTTT	CSVEGGTPEKLFF
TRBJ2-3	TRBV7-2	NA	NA	TGTGCCAGCAGCTTAGGTTCGAATACGCAGTATTTT	CASSLGSNTQYF
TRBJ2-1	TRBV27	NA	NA	TGTGCCAGCAGTTTATATGCAGGGGTCGATGAGCAGTTCTTC	CASSLYAGVDEQFF
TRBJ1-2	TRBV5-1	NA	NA	TGCGCCAGCAGCATCGGAGAGGGTGGCGTCGGGGGCTACACCTTC	CASSIGEGGVGGYTF
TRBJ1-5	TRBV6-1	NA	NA	TGTGCCAGCAGTGATCGAGCAGGGGAGAGCAATCAGCCCCAGCATTTT	CASSDRAGESNQPQHF
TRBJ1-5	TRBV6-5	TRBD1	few	TGTGCCAGCAGACTGGGGACAGGGGAGTTGTATTTT	CASRLGTGELYF
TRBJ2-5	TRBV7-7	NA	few	TGTGCCAGCAGCTTAAACCCAGGAGAGACCCAGTACTTC	CASSLNPGETQYF
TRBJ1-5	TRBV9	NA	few	TGTGCCAGCAGCGTAACGCGACCCCGGAACACCAATCAGCCCCAGCATTTT	CASSVTRPRNTNQPQHF
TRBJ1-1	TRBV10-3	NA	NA	TGTGCCATCCGTTTCAGTGCTGACGCCTCAACTGAAGCTTTCTTT	CAIRFSADASTEAFF
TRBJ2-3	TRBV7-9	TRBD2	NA	TGTGCCAGCAGCTTGTGGACTAGCGGGATCACAGATACGCAGTATTTT	CASSLWTSGITDTQYF
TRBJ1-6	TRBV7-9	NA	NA	TGTGCCAGCAGCTTAGCAGCAGGGTATAGTAATTCACCCCTCCACTTT	CASSLAAGYSNSPLHF
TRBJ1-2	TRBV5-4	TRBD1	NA	TGTGCCAGCAGCATTGGACAGGAGAGAGGCTATGGCTACACCTTC	CASSIGQERGYGYTF
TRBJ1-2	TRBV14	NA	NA	TGTGCCAGCAGCCAAGAACAGAACTATGGCTACACCTTC	CASSQEQNYGYTF
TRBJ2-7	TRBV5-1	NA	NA	TGCGCCAGCAGCTTGGGTGGGGCCCTTACCTACGAGCAGTACTTC	CASSLGGALTYEQYF
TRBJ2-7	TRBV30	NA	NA	TGTGCCTGGAGTGTACCCCCCGCGACCTACGAGCAGTACTTC	CAWSVPPATYEQYF
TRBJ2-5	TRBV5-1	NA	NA	TGCGCCAGCAGCTTAACGAATAGCCCTCAAGAGACCCAGTACTTC	CASSLTNSPQETQYF
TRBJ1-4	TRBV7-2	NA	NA	TGTGCCAGCAGCTTAACAAGGGACGGACAAAATGAAAAACTGTTTTTT	CASSLTRDGQNEKLFF
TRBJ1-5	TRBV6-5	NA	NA	TGTGCCAGCAGTTACTCATTAGTGAATCAGCCCCAGCATTTT	CASSYSLVNQPQHF
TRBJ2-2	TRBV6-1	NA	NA	TGTGCCAGCAGCGAAGGACAGGGGGAGCTGTTTTTT	CASSEGQGELFF
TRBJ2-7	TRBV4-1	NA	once	TGCGCCAGCAGCCAAGGCGGATTCACCTTCACCTACGAGCAGTACTTC	CASSQGGFTFTYEQYF
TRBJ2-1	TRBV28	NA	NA	TGTGCCAGCAGTTTGAGAAGCGTAGTTTACAATGAGCAGTTCTTC	CASSLRSVVYNEQFF
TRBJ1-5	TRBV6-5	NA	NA	TGTGCCAGCAGTCGACAGCCCTTCAATCAGCCCCAGCATTTT	CASSRQPFNQPQHF
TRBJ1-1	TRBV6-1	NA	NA	TGTGCCAGCAGTTCACGACAGCGGAACACTGAAGCTTTCTTT	CASSSRQRNTEAFF
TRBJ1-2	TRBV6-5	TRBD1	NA	TGTGCCAGCAGTAAACAGGGGTGGTACACCTTC	CASSKQGWYTF
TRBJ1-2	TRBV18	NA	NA	TGTGCCAGCTCACCACCGGGGGGGCTGGGCAGGAATGGCTACACCTTC	CASSPPGGLGRNGYTF
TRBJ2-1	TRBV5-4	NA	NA	TGTGCCAGCAGCGCCATTACGTCCCCGGTAATTAATGAGCAGTTCTTC	CASSAITSPVINEQFF
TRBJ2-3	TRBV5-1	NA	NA	TGCGCCAGCAGCTTGGTTGGAGAGACTAGCACAGATACGCAGTATTTT	CASSLVGETSTDTQYF